A single sample is the source of the 21 T cell receptor beta chains below, sequenced in a study of cytomegalovirus exposure and HLA in healthy donors. This PCR relied on a set of 60 Vbeta primers and 13 Jbeta primers. Data came from immunoSEQ multiplex PCR; TCRdb stores just in-frame clones and leaves some out. The table includes over 40,000 clones, about 70% detected once. Sequencing was performed on PBMCs. Receptors were obtained from a man aged 30 to 45 in good health and CMV-seronegative.

The chain uses TRBV30 and TRBJ1-2; 7 positions match TRBD1. The CDR3 extends over 19 amino acids. The trim removed 0 bases at V and 0 bases at J, leaving 16 bases unmatched. The germline gives CDR1 GTSNPN, CDR2 SVGIG (reference sequence). The CDR3 protein is CAWSVPADGTDPANYGYTF. The CDR3 region has the DNA TGTGCCTGGAGTGTTCCCGCGGACGGGACAGACCCAGCTAACTATGGCTACACCTTC.

V usage is TRBV7-8 and J usage is TRBJ1-1; D remains ambiguous. The CDR3 loop spans 15 amino acids. The germline V gene encodes CDR1 SGHVS and CDR2 FQNEAQ. V lost 1 base and J 11 bases, leaving 20 bases between the germline ends. In DNA, the CDR3 is TGTGCCAGCAGCTTAGTTATGTCACGAGGGCTGGAGGCTTTCTTT. It encodes CASSLVMSRGLEAFF.

This clone has more than one count but fewer than ten. The gene calls are TRBV4-1 and TRBJ2-1; 9 bases are shared with TRBD1. The CDR3 consists of 16 residues. The V gene end was trimmed by 2 bases and the J gene end by 8 bases; junction bases not matched to a gene: 10. Germline CDR1 reads MGHRA; CDR2 reads YSYEKL. This CDR3 reads CASSQIMGTGTDEQFF. CDR3 sequence (DNA): TGCGCCAGCAGCCAAATTATGGGGACAGGGACGGATGAGCAGTTCTTC.

The gene calls are TRBV30 and TRBJ1-5; TRBD1 might be the D (6 bases). This CDR3 has 18 residues. V lost 0 bases and J lost 2, with 20 bases in between. CDR1 and CDR2 from the germline V gene are GTSNPN and SVGIG (reference sequence). In DNA, the CDR3 is TGTGCCTGGAGTGTACCCTGGGGTTCAGGGGACGGCAATCAGCCCCAGCATTTT. Translation gives CAWSVPWGSGDGNQPQHF.

The chain is built from TRBV10-3 and TRBJ2-5; tentative D call: TRBD1 (7 bases). Matching the DNA end better, TRBJ2-7 makes the J call doubtful. The CDR3 totals 14 residues. CDR1 and CDR2 from the germline V gene are ENHRY and SYGVKD. In nucleotides, the CDR3 is TGTGCCATCAGTGAGTCAACAGGGGAGGTCGAGCAGTACTTC. This codes for CAISESTGEVEQYF.

The chain combines TRBV10-3 with TRBJ2-1, with D perhaps matching TRBD1 (6 bases). Trimming removed 3 bases from V and 3 bases from J, with 9 bases in between. This CDR3 comprises 14 residues. Germline loops: CDR1 ENHRY, CDR2 SYGVKD. CDR3 in DNA: TGTGCCATCAGTGACAGGGACAACTACAATGAGCAGTTCTTC. This encodes CAISDRDNYNEQFF.

The chain employs TRBV7-6 and TRBJ1-3; 7 bases are shared with TRBD1. Germline V lookup: CDR1 SGHVS, CDR2 FNYEAQ. This CDR3 comprises 16 residues. J was trimmed by 0 bases and V by 1 base; bases with no gene match: 3. The CDR3 here is CASSLGGTDSGNTIYF. CDR3 sequence (DNA): TGTGCCAGCAGCTTAGGGGGGACAGACTCTGGAAACACCATATATTTT.

The chain combines TRBV4-1 with TRBJ1-1; 7 nucleotides agree with TRBD1. V lost 0 bases and J lost 0; bases outside the gene matches: 10. Germline assignment: CDR1 MGHRA and CDR2 YSYEKL. The CDR3 runs to 18 residues. This CDR3 is CASSQDGARQGMNTEAFF. CDR3 nucleotides: TGCGCCAGCAGCCAAGATGGCGCAAGACAGGGAATGAACACTGAAGCTTTCTTT.

The gene calls are TRBV5-1 and TRBJ2-2, with 7 bases matching TRBD2. The CDR3 is 15 residues long. Germline-derived CDR1 and CDR2 are SGHRS and YFSETQ. With V trimmed by 4 bases and J by 1 base, 4 bases remained unmatched. The CDR3, as DNA: TGCGCCAGCAGCGGGGGAGGGAGGAACACCGGGGAGCTGTTTTTT. Its protein product is CASSGGGRNTGELFF.

The chain recombines TRBV7-7 with TRBJ2-2; TRBD1 aligns across 9 bases. The V and J ends lost 3 bases and 9 bases, in that order; junction bases with no gene match: 5. This CDR3 has 14 amino acids. Germline-derived CDR1 and CDR2 are SSHAT and FNYEAQ (reference sequence). The CDR3 loop is CASSLRQGVRELFF. The CDR3 DNA reads as TGTGCCAGCAGCTTGCGACAGGGGGTACGGGAGCTGTTTTTT.

This clone showed up just once. The chain recombines TRBV27 with TRBJ2-3; 7 bases fit TRBD2. The V gene's germline CDR1 is MNHEY and CDR2 SMNVEV (reference sequence). The CDR3 has 14 amino acids. The trim removed 4 bases at V and 4 bases at J, leaving 5 bases unmatched. The CDR3 nucleotides read TGTGCCAGCAGTTCCAATGGGAGGGCAGATACGCAGTATTTT. This translates into CASSSNGRADTQYF.

J is TRBJ2-3 and V is TRBV4-1; 8 positions agree with TRBD2. The CDR3 totals 15 residues. The trim removed 10 bases at V and 4 bases at J, leaving 13 bases unmatched. Germline V CDR1 and CDR2: MGHRA, YSYEKL. The CDR3 nucleotides read TGCGCCACCCTTTGCACTAGCGGAGGGCCAGATACGCAGTATTTT. It yields the protein CATLCTSGGPDTQYF.

The chain has TRBV27 and TRBJ2-7; 9 bases are shared with TRBD2. Germline V gene sequence: CDR1 MNHEY, CDR2 SMNVEV (reference sequence). Trimming cost V 6 bases and J 1 base; bases outside gene matches: 16. There are 18 residues in the CDR3. CDR3 in amino acids: CASSRERGASGRSYEQYF. The CDR3 DNA reads TGTGCCAGCAGCCGCGAGCGGGGGGCTTCGGGGAGATCCTACGAGCAGTACTTC.

This sequence joins TRBV7-9 and TRBJ2-1; 10 nucleotides line up with TRBD2. Unmatched junction bases numbered 10, after V lost 5 bases and J lost 9 bases. CDR3 length equals 15 residues. The germline gives CDR1 SEHNR, CDR2 FQNEAQ (reference sequence). The CDR3 region is CASSKGLAGVSEQFF. The CDR3 nucleotides are TGTGCCAGCAGCAAGGGCCTAGCGGGAGTTAGTGAGCAGTTCTTC.

The chain recombines TRBV28 with TRBJ1-5; possible D gene TRBD1, 6 bases. Germline V gene data show CDR1 as MDHEN and CDR2 as SYDVKM. The CDR3 consists of 15 residues. The V end was cut by 5 bases, the J end by 6 bases, with 17 bases between. The CDR3 is CASSHWAGVIQPQHF. CDR3 nucleotide sequence: TGTGCCAGCAGTCATTGGGCAGGGGTGATTCAGCCCCAGCATTTT.

This sequence joins TRBV7-2 and TRBJ2-3; 10 bases align to TRBD2. V shed 2 bases and J 5 bases; nucleotides not matched to a gene: 7. Germline CDR1 is SGHTA and CDR2 is FQGNSA. CDR3 length equals 16 residues. The CDR3 sequence is CASSLSGLAAGDTQYF. The CDR3 DNA follows: TGTGCCAGCAGCTTATCCGGACTAGCGGCAGGAGATACGCAGTATTTT.

The chain joins TRBV6-4 to TRBJ2-3; D is possibly TRBD2 (5 bases). The CDR3 totals 14 residues. Germline assignment: CDR1 MRHNA and CDR2 SNTAGT. Trimming removed 2 bases from V and 2 bases from J, with 8 bases in between. Here the CDR3 reads CASSDAGDTDTQYF. CDR3 DNA sequence: TGTGCCAGCAGTGACGCCGGGGACACAGATACGCAGTATTTT.

Here the CDR3 reads CASSQEDLSGTADTQYF. CDR3 in DNA: TGCGCCAGCAGCCAAGAAGATTTATCGGGAACGGCAGATACGCAGTATTTT. The rearrangement links TRBV4-1 to TRBJ2-3, with a weak D call TRBD2 (5 bases). The CDR3 contains 17 residues. Germline assignment: CDR1 MGHRA and CDR2 YSYEKL. V was trimmed by 0 bases and J by 4 bases, leaving 17 bases between them.

The chain recombines TRBV30 with TRBJ1-4; possible D gene TRBD1, 5 bases. CDR1 is GTSNPN and CDR2 is SVGIG in the germline V gene (reference sequence). This CDR3 has 13 amino acids. V was shortened by 4 bases and J by 8 bases, with 14 bases between the two germline ends. The CDR3 is CAWMGTVREKLFF. In DNA form, the CDR3 reads TGTGCCTGGATGGGGACTGTCCGAGAAAAACTGTTTTTT.

The chain recombines TRBV5-4 with TRBJ2-4, with 15 nucleotides matching TRBD2. In germline, CDR1 is SGHNT, CDR2 YYREEE (reference sequence). Trimming took 3 bases from V and 2 from J; bases not matched to a gene: 9. There are 19 residues in the CDR3. CDR3 in amino acids: CASSSPRTSGRATKNIQYF. The CDR3 DNA sequence: TGTGCCAGCAGCTCCCCCCGGACTAGCGGGAGGGCGACCAAAAACATTCAGTACTTC.

This clone was found a few times. The chain is built from TRBV6-1 and TRBJ1-1; 9 bases agree with TRBD1. Germline V gene lookup returns CDR1 MNHNS and CDR2 SASEGT. V lost 8 bases, J lost 7 bases, and 8 bases stayed unmatched. The CDR3 extends over 13 amino acids. The CDR3: CASRDRAFVEAFF. In nucleotides, the CDR3 is TGTGCCAGCCGGGACAGGGCCTTCGTTGAAGCTTTCTTT.